The 24 T cell receptor beta chains below all came from one sample that was sequenced in a study of identical twins. TCRdb itself ran the 5' RACE reads through MiXCR, one entry per CDR3 protein. Seen here are more than 1.5 million distinct CDR3 sequences, roughly a third observed once, and the top ten hold about 0.25%. Input material: cord blood. These receptors were taken from a newborn girl in good health.

The V and J genes are TRBV12-3 or TRBV12-4 and TRBJ2-5, with 9 bases aligning to TRBD1. With 7 bases clipped from V and 11 bases from J, the junction kept 8 bases outside the gene matches. The CDR3 spans 12 residues. Here the CDR3 reads CASTRDRVEQYF. In DNA form, the CDR3 reads TGTGCCAGCACCCGGGACAGGGTTGAGCAGTACTTC.

The V and J genes are TRBV20-1 and TRBJ2-1; 12 bases are shared with TRBD2. The germline V gene has CDR1 DFQATT and CDR2 SNEGSKA (reference sequence). This CDR3 has 14 residues. V shed 2 bases, J shed 9 bases, and the junction held 5 bases outside the gene matches. The CDR3 is CSARRTSGKAEQFF. The DNA for the CDR3 is TGCAGTGCTAGACGGACTAGCGGGAAGGCTGAGCAGTTCTTC.

This clonotype appeared a few times. This chain joins TRBV5-1 and TRBJ2-5, with 9 bases lining up with TRBD1. The CDR3 has 15 residues. V trimming: 2 bases; J trimming: 3 bases; junction bases outside the gene matches: 5. Germline V gene data show CDR1 as SGHRS and CDR2 as YFSETQ. CDR3 residues: CASSFPRTGEETQYF. DNA for the CDR3: TGCGCCAGCAGCTTTCCAAGGACAGGGGAAGAGACCCAGTACTTC.

This clonotype has just a few counts. The chain carries TRBV14 and TRBJ1-2, with D possibly matching TRBD1 (5 bases). The V end was cut by 2 bases, the J end by 2 bases, with 9 bases between. The CDR3 is made up of 14 amino acids. CDR1 and CDR2 from the germline V gene are SGHDN and FVKESK. This chain's CDR3 is CASSQKGPNYGYTF. Here the CDR3 DNA reads TGTGCCAGCAGCCAAAAGGGACCGAACTATGGCTACACCTTC.

Remarks on this clonotype: One base away lies a much larger clone, so this may be a sequencing read error. The rearrangement links TRBV12-3 or TRBV12-4 to TRBJ1-5; 8 bases are a match to TRBD1. CDR3 length: 15 amino acids. Trimming at V came to 6 bases and at J to 2 bases, leaving 6 bases not matched to a gene. CDR3 amino acids: CASSRTGNGNQPQHF. In nucleotides, the CDR3 is TGTGCCAGCAGCCGGACAGGGAACGGCAATCAGCCCCAGCATTTT.

The CDR3 sequence: CAIARANTGELFF. The CDR3, as DNA: TGTGCCATCGCGAGAGCGAACACCGGGGAGCTGTTTTTT. This chain connects TRBV10-3 to TRBJ2-2; D is uncertain. This CDR3 is 13 amino acids long. V was shortened by 8 bases and J by 0 bases, with 7 bases between the two germline ends. The germline CDR1 and CDR2 sequences are ENHRY and SYGVKD.

Only a few counts were recorded for this clonotype. The chain has TRBV20-1 and TRBJ1-2; possible D gene TRBD1, 5 bases. The CDR3 consists of 18 residues. Germline V gives CDR1 DFQATT, CDR2 SNEGSKA (reference sequence). V was cut by 5 bases and J by 4 bases, with 29 bases left in between. Here the CDR3 reads CSARPYPGPRKGLYGYTF. Written as DNA, the CDR3 is TGCAGTGCTCGCCCGTATCCGGGACCCAGAAAGGGCCTCTATGGCTACACCTTC.

The chain couples TRBV20-1 to TRBJ1-5, with 11 bases aligning to TRBD1. Trimming removed 5 bases from V and 7 bases from J; junction bases left unmatched: 10. Germline V gene sequence: CDR1 DFQATT, CDR2 SNEGSKA (reference sequence). There are 15 residues in the CDR3. CDR3: CSARGQGAAGQPQHF. The CDR3 DNA reads as TGCAGTGCTCGCGGACAGGGGGCCGCCGGGCAGCCCCAGCATTTT.

The genes are TRBV5-6 and TRBJ2-5, with a tentative D call TRBD2 (5 bases). The V gene lost 0 bases and the J gene lost 5 bases, with 11 bases spanning the gap. The CDR3 totals 14 residues. CDR1 is SGHDT and CDR2 is YYEEEE in the germline V gene. The CDR3 DNA follows: TGTGCCAGCAGCTTGGTTTCCGGGGTCGAGACCCAGTACTTC. The encoded protein is CASSLVSGVETQYF.

V usage is TRBV10-3 and J usage is TRBJ2-2, with TRBD1 as a possible D gene (6 bases). The CDR3 has 16 amino acids. Deletions cut 6 bases from V and 4 bases from J, with 18 bases between. CDR1 is ENHRY and CDR2 is SYGVKD in the germline V gene. CDR3 bases: TGTGCCATCAGCAAGCTACAGGGCTCGAGCACCGGGGAGCTGTTTTTT. Its protein is CAISKLQGSSTGELFF.

This clonotype was recorded a few times. The chain is built from TRBV12-3 or TRBV12-4 and TRBJ2-1; perhaps TRBD1 as D (6 bases). The V gene lost 0 bases and the J gene lost 9 bases, with 12 bases spanning the gap. The CDR3 runs 14 residues. CDR3 DNA sequence: TGTGCCAGCAGTTTAGCCGCCCCACAGGGTGAGCAGTTCTTC. It is translated as CASSLAAPQGEQFF.

V is TRBV12-3 or TRBV12-4 and J is TRBJ2-6; D is unresolved. V lost 5 bases and J 0 bases, leaving 20 bases between the germline ends. This CDR3 comprises 19 residues. CDR3 sequence (DNA): TGTGCCAGCAGTCCCGGCCCCAGGACCTCCTACTCTGGGGCCAACGTCCTGACTTTC. Translated, it gives CASSPGPRTSYSGANVLTF.

The J gene is TRBJ1-2, the V gene TRBV11-2; D gene ambiguous. V lost 4 bases to trimming and J lost 4 bases, with 16 bases between them. There are 15 residues in the CDR3. CDR1 is SGHAT, CDR2 FQNNGV, per germline. CDR3 nucleotide sequence: TGTGCCAGCAGCTCAGAGCTCGGCAGCAGCTATGGCTACACCTTC. Protein sequence: CASSSELGSSYGYTF.

This clonotype has just a few counts. CDR3 nucleotides: TGTGCCAGCAGTTACGGATCGACAGGGGGCACCTACGAGCAGTACTTC. It is translated as CASSYGSTGGTYEQYF. This chain connects TRBV6-5 to TRBJ2-7; TRBD1 agrees at 10 bases. Germline CDR1 MNHEY, CDR2 SVGAGI. The V segment lost 2 bases and the J segment 2 bases; nucleotides outside the gene matches: 6. The CDR3 spans 16 residues.

This clonotype has a count of ten or more. The gene calls are TRBV12-3 or TRBV12-4 and TRBJ2-7, with D uncertain. The CDR3 consists of 13 residues. The V and J ends lost 3 bases and 2 bases respectively, with 8 bases between them. CDR3 protein: CASSFDAAYEQYF. The CDR3 region has the DNA TGTGCCAGCAGTTTTGACGCAGCCTACGAGCAGTACTTC.

The table lists this clonotype with a few counts. The CDR3 nucleotides read TGCGCCAGCAGCCAGGGTCTCGACAGGGGGCTTAACTATGGCTACACCTTC. It yields the protein CASSQGLDRGLNYGYTF. V usage is TRBV4-1 and J usage is TRBJ1-2; 10 nucleotides agree with TRBD1. J lost 1 base, V lost 3 bases, and 8 bases had no gene match. CDR1 is MGHRA and CDR2 is YSYEKL in the germline V gene. The CDR3 spans 17 residues.

The chain has TRBV28 and TRBJ1-4; TRBD1 might be the D (6 bases). The V and J ends lost 2 bases and 4 bases respectively, with 14 bases between them. Germline lookup yields CDR1 MDHEN and CDR2 SYDVKM. The length of the CDR3 is 16 residues. CDR3 nucleotide sequence: TGTGCCAGCAGTTTAATGGTAACAGGGCTTAATGAAAAACTGTTTTTT. It codes for CASSLMVTGLNEKLFF.

The chain is built from TRBV7-9 and TRBJ1-5, with a possible D match to TRBD1 (5 bases). This CDR3 is built from 14 residues. CDR1 and CDR2 from the germline V gene are SEHNR and FQNEAQ (reference sequence). V lost 3 bases to trimming and J lost 3 bases, with 9 bases between them. CDR3 sequence: CASSFSGTNQPQHF. CDR3 DNA: TGTGCCAGCAGCTTTTCCGGGACCAATCAGCCCCAGCATTTT.

The chain is built from TRBV28 and TRBJ2-7; TRBD1 matches at 8 bases. Germline lookup yields CDR1 MDHEN and CDR2 SYDVKM. This CDR3 region has 15 residues. V was pared by 10 bases and J by 0 bases, with 11 bases of the junction left unmatched. The CDR3 loop is CATYTRGQVSYEQYF. As DNA, the CDR3 is TGTGCCACCTACACCAGGGGGCAGGTCTCCTACGAGCAGTACTTC.

V gene TRBV5-1 combines with J gene TRBJ2-6; no definite D call. Germline CDR1 is SGHRS and CDR2 is YFSETQ. Trimming took off 0 bases at V and 0 bases at J, with 4 bases between the two ends. This CDR3 has 15 residues. CDR3 in amino acids: CASSLDFSGANVLTF. DNA of the CDR3: TGCGCCAGCAGCTTGGACTTCTCTGGGGCCAACGTCCTGACTTTC.

The chain employs TRBV28 and TRBJ2-2; D may correspond to TRBD1 or TRBD2 (5 bases each). With 3 bases removed from V and 10 bases from J, the gap between germline ends came to 27 bases. The CDR3 covers 18 residues. Per germline, CDR1 MDHEN and CDR2 SYDVKM. The CDR3 here is CASSLLPDRSGQGEELFF. The CDR3 DNA reads TGTGCCAGCAGTTTGCTACCCGACCGGAGTGGGCAGGGAGAGGAGCTGTTTTTT.

This clonotype appeared a few times. The chain has TRBV4-1 and TRBJ2-3; D not resolved. V was pared by 3 bases and J by 3 bases, with 7 bases between. CDR3 size: 13 residues. Germline CDR1 and CDR2: MGHRA and YSYEKL. The CDR3 nucleotides read TGCGCCAGCAGCCACCGACTTACAGATACGCAGTATTTT. Its protein is CASSHRLTDTQYF.

The sample holds many counts of this clonotype. The CDR3 nucleotides read TGTGCCAGCAACCTACTAGCTGGCACAGATACGCAGTATTTT. This translates into CASNLLAGTDTQYF. The V and J genes are TRBV9 and TRBJ2-3; perhaps TRBD2 as D (6 bases). The germline V and J ends were trimmed by 6 bases and 1 base, with 12 bases remaining between them. CDR1 SGDLS and CDR2 YYNGEE come from the germline V gene. The CDR3 sequence is 14 residues long. The variable domain in full, with the rest retrieved from reference TRBV9 and TRBJ2-3, is DSGVTQTPKHLITATGQRVTLRCSPRSGDLSVYWYQQSLDQGLQFLIQYYNGEERAKGNILERFSAQQFPDLHSELNLSSLELGDSALYFCASNLLAGTDTQYFGPGTRLTVL.

The rearrangement joins TRBV20-1 to TRBJ2-3; D is unclear. The CDR3 has 13 residues. Trimming took off 6 bases at V and 2 bases at J, with 12 bases between the two ends. Germline loops: CDR1 DFQATT, CDR2 SNEGSKA (reference sequence). The CDR3 protein is CSAGRSYTDTQYF. The CDR3 nucleotides are TGCAGTGCCGGGCGATCTTACACAGATACGCAGTATTTT.